This T cell receptor beta chain was obtained from a study of regulatory T cells in long-lasting Graves disease. Study as a whole: Persistent cases took antithyroid drugs over 5 years and stayed TSH receptor antibody positive.

Sample time point: persistent/refractory GD, antithyroid drugs over 5 years with positive TRAb. Scientists built the TCR library using RNA that was extracted from PBMCs. The V gene's germline CDR1 is PRHDT and CDR2 FYEKMQ (reference sequence). This CDR3 is built from 16 residues. V shed 5 bases and J 2 bases; nucleotides not matched to a gene: 9. This clonotype was counted many times. Antigen specificity is unknown. The study, taken as a whole, reports: When disease was persistent, TRBV28, TRBJ1-2 and TRBJ2-5 were the favored segments. Relative to new patients (approximately 960), persistent patients exhibited greater sharing of public clonotypes (around 2,700). Sampling was limited to peripheral blood rather than thyroid tissue.

Building the TCR beta libraries relied on iRepertoire HTBI primers, and CDR3 regions underwent Arm-PCR. TCRdb reprocessed the multiplex PCR reads via MiXCR and lists one record per CDR3 protein. The table includes a few hundred thousand distinct CDR3 sequences, 20% to 25% detected once. The input for sequencing was peripheral blood mononuclear cells (PBMCs), taken when the disease was refractory, from a patient treated with antithyroid drugs. The receptor comes from a woman between 35 and 50 years old with Graves disease. The chain has TRBV13 and TRBJ2-7, with 10 bases aligning to TRBD2. The CDR3 loop reads CASSISLAGAAYEQYF. CDR3 in DNA: TGTGCCAGCAGCATCAGTCTAGCGGGAGCAGCCTACGAGCAGTACTTC.